This TCR beta chain is drawn from a study of shared clonotypes between healthy human individuals (dated by TCRdb to 2018 to 2021). The study in broad terms: Three men and a couple of women, aged 18 to 49 years, made up the cohort. Between about 0.9 and 8.9 billion PBMCs per donor were obtained by leukapheresis. To estimate repertoire size and how much clonotypes are shared between individuals, the study performed deep sequencing of blood TCR repertoires from five healthy adults. To increase sequencing depth and limit assay-specific biases, TCR repertoire library preparation and sequencing were carried out by different laboratories using diverse techniques. Per donor, three plates each were used for CD4 naive and CD4 memory, two for CD8 naive, and one for CD8 memory. What the authors observed across the whole study: Across four donors, 4.5% to 6.5% of naive CD4, around 3.5% of naive CD8, under 2.5% of memory CD4, and about 0.44% of memory CD8 clonotypes were shared. Higher generation probabilities were observed for clonotypes shared by all four sorted-subset donors than for non-shared clonotypes. Sampling was restricted to blood, and TCR repertoires in tissues likely differ from the TCR repertoires found in blood. Incomplete sequencing was indicated by rarefaction of sorted-subset datasets, despite the large sequencing depth. Estimated clonotype richness was generally larger for naive than for memory subsets. Because the study included only a small number of donors, the genetic and exposure-history diversity represented was limited. Based on pairwise subsampling, the degree of clonotype sharing among donors was expected to be affected by sequencing depth.

Using the deep immunoSEQ assay, TCR CDR3 regions were amplified from genomic DNA by multiplex PCR. Extracted genomic DNA from each cell subset was spread evenly across all wells of several immunoSEQ 96-well plates, with each plate serving as a replicate. For sorted subsets, each replicate PCR was loaded with about 200 ng genomic DNA, equivalent to some 31,000 T cell genomes. Purified libraries were measured with a Qubit 3.0 fluorometer, size-checked on a Bioanalyzer 2100, and measured again with the KAPA Library Quantification kit. Every immunoSEQ 96-well plate was sequenced on a dedicated single-read 150-cycle Illumina NextSeq 550 flow cell. The authors' analysis ran thus. The immunoSEQ output contained only junctional sequences without quality scores, so filtering could not match that applied to full-length reads. To assign V/J genes and CDR3, sequences were annotated using PyIR, a Python wrapper for IgBLAST v1.9, with IMGT germline references. Reads were filtered out if the reads had weak V/J assignments (E-value above 1e-6), no CDR3, stop codons, out-of-frame junctions, or ambiguous translated residues. V3J clonotypes were defined as sequences sharing the same inferred V gene, J gene, and CDR3 amino acid sequence. To compute the percentage overlap between repertoires, the number of shared unique clonotypes was divided by the size of the smaller repertoire. RTK rarefaction, the Chao1 estimator, and Recon v2.1 estimates of unobserved clonotypes were used to assess repertoire richness. For all TCRbeta clonotypes obtained by the gDNA method from several donors, generation probabilities were computed with OLGA. TCRdb's version of the immuneACCESS table is confined to in-frame rearrangements and falls short of the full clone set. An unresolved V gene accounts for under half of the shortfall where checked; the remainder is of unknown origin. V, J and clone size are taken as reported in that table, and D and trimming were inferred from the DNA itself. Counted in this sample were about 2,500,000 clones; around 94% of them appeared once. About 0.13% of the sample belongs to the ten largest clones.

The donors were healthy, HIV-negative adults who had no recently reported acute infections or vaccinations. Every donor was a Caucasian adult residing in Nashville, Tennessee, USA. CD4+ T cells were enriched by magnetic negative selection; naive cells were then positively selected on CD45RA, and the negative fraction formed the memory subset. After blood collection by leukapheresis, PBMCs were isolated using Ficoll-Histopaque density gradient centrifugation and then cryopreserved in the vapor phase of liquid nitrogen. Purity and quantity of every magnetically sorted T cell population were checked by analytical flow cytometry. Genomic DNA was isolated from every sorted fraction and measured by UV absorbance on a Nanodrop 2000c. Turning to this clone: There is no known antigen for this receptor. Per-base qualities were not stored, and no clone one base away is much larger.

CDR1 is given as SNHLY and CDR2 as FYNNEI, both from the germline V gene. Including the terminal cysteine and phenylalanine, the CDR3 comprises 13 residues. The DNA shown is the 39-base CDR3, in frame from base 1. Clipping removes 8 bases from V and 8 bases from J, with 2 as the unmatched junction base count. The sequence links TRBV2 to TRBJ2-1, with TRBD2 identical over 14 junction bases. This receptor was identified in a man aged 18 to 29 in good health. Source material: naive CD4+ T cells sorted from blood. The sample's cell subset or site label, in plain terms: CD45RA+ positively selected. The DNA sequence is as follows: TGTGCCAGCGGGGGACTAGCGGGAGATGAGCAGTTCTTC. Translated, it reads CASGGLAGDEQFF. Reference TRBV2 and TRBJ2-1 proteins supply the regions before and after the CDR3; the full variable domain is: EPEVTQTPSHQVTQMGQEVILRCVPISNHLYFYWYRQILGQKVEFLVSFYNNEISEKSEIFDDQFSVERPDGSNFTLKIRSTKLEDSAMYFCASGGLAGDEQFFGPGTRLTVL.